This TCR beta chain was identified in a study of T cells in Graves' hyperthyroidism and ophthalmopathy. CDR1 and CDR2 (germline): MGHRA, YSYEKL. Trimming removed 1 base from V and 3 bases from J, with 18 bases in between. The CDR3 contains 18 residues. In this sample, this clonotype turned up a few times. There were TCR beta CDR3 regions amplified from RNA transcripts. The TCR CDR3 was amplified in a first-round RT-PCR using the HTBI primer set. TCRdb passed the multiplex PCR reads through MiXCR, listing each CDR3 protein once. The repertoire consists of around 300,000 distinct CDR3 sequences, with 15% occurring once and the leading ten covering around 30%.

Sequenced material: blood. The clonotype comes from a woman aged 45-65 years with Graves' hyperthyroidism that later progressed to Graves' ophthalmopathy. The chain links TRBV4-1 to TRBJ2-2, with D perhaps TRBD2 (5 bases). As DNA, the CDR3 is TGCGCCAGCAGCCAAGTGGGGTCTGGGAGCGACGACACCGGGGAGCTGTTTTTT. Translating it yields CASSQVGSGSDDTGELFF.